These 21 T cell receptor beta chains share one sample of origin, sequenced in a study of T cells in localized non-small cell lung cancer. Libraries were prepared by immunoSEQ multiplex PCR; TCRdb keeps only in-frame clonotypes and omits some of them. Seen here are fewer than 25,000 clones, approximately 91% observed once, and the top ten hold roughly 13%. The sample here was peripheral blood, taken before any cancer treatment. The receptors here all came from a male donor older than 55 with stage I lung adenocarcinoma.

This chain uses TRBV5-1 with TRBJ2-2; TRBD1 matches at 7 bases. The CDR3 length is 15 residues. Per the germline V gene, CDR1 is SGHRS and CDR2 is YFSETQ. V lost 4 bases, J lost 3 bases, and 6 bases stayed unmatched. CDR3 loop: CASSVRQGYTGELFF. DNA of the CDR3: TGCGCCAGCAGCGTAAGACAGGGCTACACCGGGGAGCTGTTTTTT.

The J gene is TRBJ2-1, the V gene TRBV7-9; D is ambiguous. V was cut by 5 bases and J by 6 bases, with 17 bases left in between. CDR1 and CDR2 (germline): SEHNR, FQNEAQ (reference sequence). The length of the CDR3 is 15 residues. In DNA, the CDR3 is TGTGCCAGCAGCCCCCCCGTTGAAGGGATCAATGAGCAGTTCTTC. It specifies CASSPPVEGINEQFF.

This chain joins TRBV29-1 and TRBJ1-5; D might be TRBD1 (6 bases). CDR3 size: 13 residues. Per the germline V gene, CDR1 is SQVTM and CDR2 is ANQGSEA. Trimming removed 5 bases at V and 5 bases at J, with 13 bases between. This chain's CDR3 is CSVRGRDDQPQHF. CDR3 coding DNA: TGCAGCGTTAGGGGGAGGGACGATCAGCCCCAGCATTTT.

V and J are TRBV5-6 and TRBJ2-1; 8 bases line up with TRBD2. The CDR3 totals 16 residues. CDR1 is SGHDT, CDR2 YYEEEE, per germline. With V trimmed by 3 bases and J by 4 bases, 9 bases remained unmatched. The CDR3 region is CASSSGTGGEYNEQFF. The CDR3 coding sequence is TGTGCCAGCAGCTCCGGAACGGGGGGGGAGTACAATGAGCAGTTCTTC. The full variable domain, rest sourced from reference TRBV5-6 and TRBJ2-1, is DAGVTQSPTHLIKTRGQQVTLRCSPKSGHDTVSWYQQALGQGPQFIFQYYEEEERQRGNFPDRFSGHQFPNYSSELNVNALLLGDSALYLCASSSGTGGEYNEQFFGPGTRLTVL.

The genes are TRBV28 and TRBJ1-3; D is undetermined. Germline CDR1 and CDR2: MDHEN and SYDVKM. This CDR3 has 14 residues. Trimming shortened V by 2 bases and J by 2 bases, and 7 bases separated the two germline ends. The CDR3 coding sequence is TGTGCCAGCAGTTTAATGGCCACTGGAAACACCATATATTTT. As protein: CASSLMATGNTIYF. The full variable domain, its missing parts supplied by reference TRBV28 and TRBJ1-3, is DVKVTQSSRYLVKRTGEKVFLECVQDMDHENMFWYRQDPGLGLRLIYFSYDVKMKEKGDIPEGYSVSREKKERFSLILESASTNQTSMYLCASSLMATGNTIYFGEGSWLTVV.

This clone was picked up one time. The chain links TRBV9 to TRBJ1-2; possible D gene TRBD1, 5 bases. Trimming left V 3 bases short and J 6 bases short, with 9 bases between. The CDR3 totals 12 residues. From germline, CDR1 is SGDLS and CDR2 YYNGEE. CDR3 sequence (DNA): TGTGCCAGCAGCGCCGAGGGGCATGGCTACACCTTC. Amino acids: CASSAEGHGYTF. The complete variable domain, with remaining parts taken from reference TRBV9 and TRBJ1-2, reads DSGVTQTPKHLITATGQRVTLRCSPRSGDLSVYWYQQSLDQGLQFLIQYYNGEERAKGNILERFSAQQFPDLHSELNLSSLELGDSALYFCASSAEGHGYTFGSGTRLTVV.

J is TRBJ1-2 and V is TRBV19; TRBD1 aligns across 7 bases. The J segment lost 3 bases and the V segment lost 1 base, leaving 5 bases of the junction unmatched. The CDR3 runs 15 residues. Germline CDR1 and CDR2: LNHDA and SQIVND (reference sequence). DNA for the CDR3: TGTGCCAGTAGTATAGGTGGAGGGGGCGACTATGGCTACACCTTC. This encodes CASSIGGGGDYGYTF. Full variable domain (outside the CDR3, taken from reference TRBV19 and TRBJ1-2): DGGITQSPKYLFRKEGQNVTLSCEQNLNHDAMYWYRQDPGQGLRLIYYSQIVNDFQKGDIAEGYSVSREKKESFPLTVTSAQKNPTAFYLCASSIGGGGDYGYTFGSGTRLTVV.

This clone was recorded only once. The J gene is TRBJ1-5, the V gene TRBV5-4; D is ambiguous. Trimming took off 4 bases at V and 4 bases at J, with 18 bases between the two ends. CDR1 and CDR2 from the germline V gene are SGHNT and YYREEE (reference sequence). The CDR3 has 16 residues. The CDR3 reads CASSQDFRTLNQPQHF. CDR3 DNA: TGTGCCAGCAGCCAAGATTTTCGGACCCTTAATCAGCCCCAGCATTTT. The variable domain in full, with the rest retrieved from reference TRBV5-4 and TRBJ1-5, is ETGVTQSPTHLIKTRGQQVTLRCSSQSGHNTVSWYQQALGQGPQFIFQYYREEENGRGNFPPRFSGLQFPNYSSELNVNALELDDSALYLCASSQDFRTLNQPQHFGDGTRLSIL.

This chain links TRBV5-1 with TRBJ2-3; 9 bases are shared with TRBD1. The CDR3 has 16 residues. V dropped 0 bases and J dropped 6; count of bases not matched to a gene: 8. Germline V CDR1 and CDR2: SGHRS, YFSETQ. The CDR3 loop reads CASSLAVTGGSDTQYF. The CDR3 nucleotides read TGCGCCAGCAGCTTGGCCGTGACAGGGGGAAGTGATACGCAGTATTTT.

The chain is built from TRBV9 and TRBJ2-1, with 8 bases that match TRBD1. V was clipped by 4 bases and J by 2 bases; unmatched bases: 5. This CDR3 has 15 residues. Germline lookup yields CDR1 SGDLS and CDR2 YYNGEE. The CDR3, as DNA: TGTGCCAGCAGCCCACAGGGGGAGGCCTACAATGAGCAGTTCTTC. Encoded protein: CASSPQGEAYNEQFF.

The rearrangement joins TRBV11-2 to TRBJ2-7, with D hard to call. The CDR3 extends over 14 amino acids. V gave up 3 bases and J gave up 7 bases, with 16 bases separating them. Germline V gene lookup returns CDR1 SGHAT and CDR2 FQNNGV. The CDR3 here is CASSLEPGLREQYF. The CDR3, as DNA: TGTGCCAGCAGCTTGGAACCGGGCCTTCGGGAGCAGTACTTC.

The chain uses TRBV18 and TRBJ2-1; TRBD1 agrees at 8 bases. V shed 4 bases and J 7 bases; nucleotides not matched to a gene: 12. This CDR3 contains 16 residues. Germline CDR1 and CDR2: KGHSH and LQKENI. CDR3 DNA sequence: TGTGCCAGCTCACAGCCCGGACAGGGTGGGGGTAATGAGCAGTTCTTC. Translated: CASSQPGQGGGNEQFF.

The chain carries TRBV5-1 and TRBJ1-5; D remains ambiguous. The germline V and J ends were trimmed by 0 bases and 1 base, with 11 bases remaining between them. This CDR3 contains 16 residues. Germline V CDR1 and CDR2: SGHRS, YFSETQ. DNA for the CDR3: TGCGCCAGCAGCTTGGGTGGTGGACTCAGCAATCAGCCCCAGCATTTT. This gives the protein CASSLGGGLSNQPQHF. The full variable domain, in which reference TRBV5-1 and TRBJ1-5 provide the parts outside the CDR3, is KAGVTQTPRYLIKTRGQQVTLSCSPISGHRSVSWYQQTPGQGLQFLFEYFSETQRNKGNFPGRFSGRQFSNSRSEMNVSTLELGDSALYLCASSLGGGLSNQPQHFGDGTRLSIL.

Concerning this clone itself: The junction does not match germline at one end; this may be a read error. This sequence joins TRBV7-2 and TRBJ2-1; D may be TRBD2 (5 bases). Germline V gene lookup returns CDR1 SGHTA and CDR2 FQGNSA. The CDR3 runs to 16 residues. The CDR3 DNA reads TGTGCCAGCAGCCCCCAAGCGGAGAGCTCCTACAGTGAGCAGTTCTTC. Encoded protein: CASSPQAESSYSEQFF.

The chain uses TRBV7-8 and TRBJ1-1, with 7 bases aligning to TRBD1. J gave up 3 bases and V 0 bases, and 13 bases lay outside the gene matches. Germline values: CDR1 SGHVS, CDR2 FQNEAQ. The CDR3 totals 18 residues. The CDR3 reads CASSLAGFIGGRDTEAFF. The CDR3 DNA is TGTGCCAGCAGCTTAGCGGGATTTATAGGGGGCCGGGACACTGAAGCTTTCTTT.

This chain links TRBV4-3 with TRBJ2-1, with D unclear. CDR3 size: 15 residues. The ends were cut back, 5 bases at V and 6 bases at J, with 17 bases in the middle. CDR1 is LGHNA and CDR2 is YSLEER in the germline V gene. In nucleotides, the CDR3 is TGCGCCAGCAGCTACACACTTGGGGTGGCCAATGAGCAGTTCTTC. Translating gives CASSYTLGVANEQFF.

The chain links TRBV19 to TRBJ1-6; 9 nucleotides line up with TRBD1. V dropped 5 bases and J dropped 8; count of bases not matched to a gene: 4. CDR1 and CDR2 from the germline V gene are LNHDA and SQIVND (reference sequence). The CDR3 covers 14 residues. CDR3 DNA sequence: TGTGCCAGTAGTGGGACAGGGAAGGATTCACCCCTCCACTTT. As protein: CASSGTGKDSPLHF.

The genes are TRBV7-3 and TRBJ1-1; tentative D call: TRBD1 (5 bases). The V gene's germline CDR1 is SGHTA and CDR2 FQGTGA. This CDR3 is built from 14 residues. V was shortened by 2 bases and J by 4 bases, with 11 bases between the two germline ends. The CDR3 sequence: CASSLLGVSTEAFF. In DNA, the CDR3 is TGTGCCAGCAGCTTACTAGGGGTAAGCACTGAAGCTTTCTTT.

This chain connects TRBV4-3 to TRBJ1-1, with D hard to call. CDR1 and CDR2 (germline): LGHNA, YSLEER. The CDR3 runs 15 residues. Between the trimmed V and J ends, which lost 1 base and 2 bases, there was a span of 11 bases. The CDR3 DNA sequence: TGCGCCAGCAGCCAAGTATGGCAGGCTAACACTGAAGCTTTCTTT. The encoded protein is CASSQVWQANTEAFF.

This chain joins TRBV19 and TRBJ1-2; TRBD1 might be the D (5 bases). The length of the CDR3 is 14 residues. Germline lookup yields CDR1 LNHDA and CDR2 SQIVND (reference sequence). The ends were cut back, 1 base at V and 8 bases at J, with 14 bases in the middle. Written as DNA, the CDR3 is TGTGCCAGTAGTATAGTGAGGGAGGGGTACGGCTACACCTTC. Protein sequence: CASSIVREGYGYTF.

The chain links TRBV7-8 to TRBJ1-1; D is unclear. V lost 3 bases to trimming and J lost 1 base, with 9 bases between them. The CDR3 consists of 14 residues. Germline-derived CDR1 and CDR2 are SGHVS and FQNEAQ. CDR3 region: CASSFLGPNTEAFF. The CDR3 DNA follows: TGTGCCAGCAGCTTCCTTGGGCCGAACACTGAAGCTTTCTTT.